This T cell receptor (beta chain) was recorded in a study of PD-L1 blockade in urothelial cancer. Study-wide context: Median blood clonality was roughly 0.078, with more than 75,000 unique TCRs.

Looked up from germline, CDR1 is MDHEN and CDR2 is SYDVKM. The V and J ends lost 5 bases and 4 bases, in that order; junction bases with no gene match: 7. The CDR3 covers 14 residues. TCR analog templates of synthetic origin were spiked into each PCR. The table came from immunoSEQ multiplex PCR; TCRdb's copy has only in-frame clones and leaves some out. This sample carries 70,000 or so clones, about 90% of them seen once, and the ten largest clones take 3.5% to 5%. Sample time point: pretreatment peripheral blood. The TCR sequence derives from a man in his 70s with urothelial cancer. The sequences come from PBMCs, collected around atezolizumab (anti-PD-L1) treatment. The chain recombines TRBV28 with TRBJ2-5; TRBD2 matches at 7 bases. The CDR3 reads CASSQMGGVETQYF. The CDR3 DNA sequence: TGTGCCAGCAGTCAAATGGGGGGGGTAGAGACCCAGTACTTC. The whole variable domain, remainder taken from reference TRBV28 and TRBJ2-5, is DVKVTQSSRYLVKRTGEKVFLECVQDMDHENMFWYRQDPGLGLRLIYFSYDVKMKEKGDIPEGYSVSREKKERFSLILESASTNQTSMYLCASSQMGGVETQYFGPGTRLLVL.